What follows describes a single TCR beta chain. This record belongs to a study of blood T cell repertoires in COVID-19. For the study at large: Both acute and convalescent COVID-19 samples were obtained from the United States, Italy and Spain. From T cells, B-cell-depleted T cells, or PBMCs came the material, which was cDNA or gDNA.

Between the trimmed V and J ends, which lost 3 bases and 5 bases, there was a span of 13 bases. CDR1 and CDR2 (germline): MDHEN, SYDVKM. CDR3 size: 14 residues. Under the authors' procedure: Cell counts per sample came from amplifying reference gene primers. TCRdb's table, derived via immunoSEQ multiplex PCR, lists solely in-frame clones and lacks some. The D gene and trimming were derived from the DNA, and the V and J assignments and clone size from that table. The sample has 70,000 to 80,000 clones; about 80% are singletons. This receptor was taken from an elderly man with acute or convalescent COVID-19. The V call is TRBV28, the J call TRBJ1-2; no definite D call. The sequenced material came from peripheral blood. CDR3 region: CASSFLLQLYGYTF. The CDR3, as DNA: TGTGCCAGCAGTTTTTTGTTACAGCTTTATGGCTACACCTTC.